The 19 T cell receptor beta chains presented below share a single source sample, sequenced in a study of T cell responses to AZD1222 COVID-19 vaccine. The assay was immunoSEQ multiplex PCR, and TCRdb's table has in-frame clones only and misses some. This sample has 140,000 to 150,000 clones, with around 92% found just once. Sample: peripheral blood, taken 28 days after the second AZD1222 dose. The source is an adult who received the AZD1222 COVID-19 vaccine.

The V and J genes are TRBV11-3 and TRBJ2-2, with 7 nucleotides matching TRBD1. Germline V gene data show CDR1 as SGHNT and CDR2 as YENEEA. There are 16 residues in the CDR3. The J segment lost 3 bases and the V segment lost 5 bases, leaving 9 bases of the junction unmatched. CDR3: CASSKRGPRDTGELFF. The CDR3 region has the DNA TGTGCCAGCAGCAAAAGGGGGCCGAGGGACACCGGGGAGCTGTTTTTT.

A single count supports this clone. The chain employs TRBV2 and TRBJ1-6, with a weak D call TRBD1 (5 bases). CDR1 SNHLY and CDR2 FYNNEI come from the germline V gene. V lost 7 bases, J lost 6 bases, and 7 bases lay in between. The CDR3 covers 12 residues. The CDR3 coding sequence is TGTGCCAGCAAGAGGGGTAATTCACCCCTCCACTTT. Protein product: CASKRGNSPLHF.

This clone has a handful of counts. The chain has TRBV7-9 and TRBJ2-3, with a weak D call TRBD1 (8 bases). V was trimmed by 5 bases and J by 3 bases, leaving 12 bases between them. The CDR3 has 14 residues. Germline V lookup: CDR1 SEHNR, CDR2 FQNEAQ (reference sequence). CDR3 bases: TGTGCCAGCAGCACAGGGGGAGGGACAGATACGCAGTATTTT. It is translated as CASSTGGGTDTQYF.

The chain uses TRBV9 and TRBJ2-2; 10 bases agree with TRBD2. The germline V gene has CDR1 SGDLS and CDR2 YYNGEE. This CDR3 comprises 17 residues. With 0 bases clipped from V and 0 bases from J, the junction kept 2 bases outside the gene matches. CDR3 coding DNA: TGTGCCAGCAGCGTAGCTAGCGGGAGCACGAACACCGGGGAGCTGTTTTTT. Encoded protein: CASSVASGSTNTGELFF.

A single count supports this clone. The gene calls are TRBV6-2 or TRBV6-3 and TRBJ1-3, with D possibly TRBD1 on 5 matching bases. V lost 5 bases and J 0 bases, leaving 8 bases between the germline ends. Germline loops: CDR1 MNHEY, CDR2 SVGEGT. CDR3 length equals 14 residues. CDR3 sequence: CASSDRASGNTIYF. The CDR3 DNA follows: TGTGCCAGCAGTGACAGAGCCTCTGGAAACACCATATATTTT.

The chain combines TRBV9 with TRBJ1-4; the D gene is possibly TRBD1 (6 bases). The V and J ends lost 2 bases and 0 bases respectively, with 8 bases between them. Germline lookup yields CDR1 SGDLS and CDR2 YYNGEE. The CDR3 runs to 15 residues. CDR3 DNA: TGTGCCAGCAGCGTCTCAGGGGCAACTAATGAAAAACTGTTTTTT. It encodes CASSVSGATNEKLFF.

The genes are TRBV2 and TRBJ1-1, with unresolved D. V shed 8 bases and J shed 7 bases, with 11 bases lying between them. This CDR3 is built from 11 residues. Per the germline V gene, CDR1 is SNHLY and CDR2 is FYNNEI. CDR3 sequence (DNA): TGTGCCAGCTTGGGAGACTTTGAAGCTTTCTTT. Its translation is CASLGDFEAFF.

DNA for the CDR3: TGCGCCAGCAGCCAACAAGACCACCCATACAATGAGCAGTTCTTC. This sequence encodes CASSQQDHPYNEQFF. The V and J genes are TRBV4-1 and TRBJ2-1, with D uncertain. Trimming shortened V by 2 bases and J by 4 bases, and 12 bases separated the two germline ends. In germline, CDR1 is MGHRA, CDR2 YSYEKL. The CDR3 covers 15 residues.

The chain recombines TRBV6-6 with TRBJ2-2; D may be TRBD1 (5 bases). Trimming shortened V by 0 bases and J by 6 bases, and 11 bases separated the two germline ends. The V gene's germline CDR1 is MNHNY and CDR2 SVGAGI (reference sequence). The CDR3 loop spans 15 amino acids. The chain's CDR3 is CASSYSRGRSGELFF. DNA of the CDR3: TGTGCCAGCAGTTACTCTAGGGGAAGGTCCGGGGAGCTGTTTTTT.

The chain carries TRBV19 and TRBJ1-5, with 9 bases matching TRBD1. Germline V gene data show CDR1 as LNHDA and CDR2 as SQIVND (reference sequence). This CDR3 has 15 amino acids. The ends lost 5 bases at V and 6 bases at J; junction bases unmatched: 8. The CDR3 nucleotides read TGTGCCAGTAGTCCTTCAGGGACAGGGCTTCAGCCCCAGCATTTT. Translated: CASSPSGTGLQPQHF.

V and J are TRBV28 and TRBJ2-3, with 8 positions matching TRBD2. Germline lookup yields CDR1 MDHEN and CDR2 SYDVKM. The V and J ends lost 8 bases and 6 bases, in that order; junction bases with no gene match: 10. The CDR3 contains 14 residues. The CDR3 DNA reads as TGTGCCAGCCCCCCAGCGGGAGCATGGGATACGCAGTATTTT. Translated: CASPPAGAWDTQYF.

This chain joins TRBV13 and TRBJ2-3; 9 bases are a match to TRBD2. Germline V gene data show CDR1 as PRHDT and CDR2 as FYEKMQ (reference sequence). The J segment lost 4 bases and the V segment lost 2 bases, leaving 10 bases of the junction unmatched. CDR3 size: 17 residues. CDR3 loop: CASSLRGGIAGADTQYF. DNA of the CDR3: TGTGCCAGCAGCTTACGGGGGGGAATAGCGGGAGCAGATACGCAGTATTTT.

V is TRBV11-2 and J is TRBJ1-4; D gene unclear. Trimming removed 2 bases from V and 9 bases from J, with 22 bases in between. Germline lookup yields CDR1 SGHAT and CDR2 FQNNGV. CDR3 size: 17 residues. The CDR3 DNA reads TGTGCCAGCAGCTTAAAGAGTACCGCTTCGTGGGGAAAAAAACTGTTTTTT. Amino acids: CASSLKSTASWGKKLFF.

This chain connects TRBV3-1 (or the pseudogene TRBV3-2) to TRBJ2-1; no definite D call. The length of the CDR3 is 15 residues. CDR1 and CDR2 from the germline V gene are LGHDT and YNNKEL (reference sequence). V was pared by 0 bases and J by 0 bases, with 6 bases between. CDR3 residues: CASSQDVLSYNEQFF. CDR3 DNA: TGTGCCAGCAGCCAAGATGTGCTCTCCTACAATGAGCAGTTCTTC.

The chain combines TRBV5-1 with TRBJ2-2; TRBD1 might be the D (6 bases). Trimming took 2 bases from V and 1 from J, leaving 12 bases between them. In germline, CDR1 is SGHRS, CDR2 YFSETQ. This CDR3 is built from 16 residues. The CDR3: CASSFAAGVNTGELFF. CDR3 bases: TGCGCCAGCAGCTTTGCAGCAGGGGTGAACACCGGGGAGCTGTTTTTT.

This chain links TRBV28 with TRBJ1-3, with 7 positions matching TRBD1. The germline V gene encodes CDR1 MDHEN and CDR2 SYDVKM. Germline trimming cut 5 bases from V and 2 bases from J; bases unmatched to any gene: 9. The CDR3 loop spans 16 amino acids. CDR3 coding DNA: TGTGCCAGCAGTCTCACCGGACAGGAAACTGGAAACACCATATATTTT. It encodes CASSLTGQETGNTIYF.

This clone was seen a single time. V and J are TRBV3-1 (or the pseudogene TRBV3-2) and TRBJ2-7; 8 bases fit TRBD2. Trimming removed 4 bases from V and 9 bases from J; junction bases left unmatched: 14. CDR1 and CDR2 (germline): LGHDT, YNNKEL (reference sequence). The length of the CDR3 is 15 residues. For the CDR3, the DNA is TGTGCCAGCAGCCTTGGGACTAGGGCTAGTGCGGTGCAGTACTTC. Translating gives CASSLGTRASAVQYF.

The chain employs TRBV6-2 or TRBV6-3 and TRBJ2-1; D not resolved. Trimming took off 6 bases at V and 6 bases at J, with 18 bases between the two ends. Germline values: CDR1 MNHEY, CDR2 SVGEGT. The CDR3 covers 15 residues. The CDR3 nucleotides are TGTGCCAGCAGCTCTGACTCACCCCCCCTCAATGAGCAGTTCTTC. Its translation: CASSSDSPPLNEQFF.

The chain couples TRBV3-1 (or the pseudogene TRBV3-2) to TRBJ1-1, with 7 nucleotides matching TRBD1. CDR1 and CDR2 (germline): LGHDT, YNNKEL (reference sequence). The CDR3 consists of 14 residues. V dropped 8 bases and J dropped 1; count of bases not matched to a gene: 7. The CDR3 reads CASVPGTANTEAFF. DNA for the CDR3: TGTGCCAGCGTTCCCGGGACAGCGAACACTGAAGCTTTCTTT.